This T cell receptor (beta chain) comes out of a study of blood T cell repertoires in COVID-19. Study context: Sites across the United States, Italy and Spain contributed samples from acute and convalescent COVID-19.

The authors' processing: Amplifying reference gene primers gave estimates of nucleated cell counts. TCRdb's table, derived via immunoSEQ multiplex PCR, lists solely in-frame clones and lacks some. V and J calls and clone size are as listed in that table; D and trimming were resolved from the DNA. Of about 210,000 clones detected, approximately 89% appear once; the ten largest clones hold more than 4.5%. Germline assignment: CDR1 MNHEY and CDR2 SVGAGI. There are 14 residues in the CDR3. With 8 bases removed from V and 0 bases from J, the gap between germline ends came to 13 bases. The source material was peripheral blood. This TCR derives from a woman aged 40 to 50 with acute or convalescent COVID-19. The chain is built from TRBV6-5 and TRBJ1-2; weak D call: TRBD1 (6 bases). CDR3 sequence (DNA): TGTGCCAGCCGGACAGCCCCAACTAACTATGGCTACACCTTC. It yields the protein CASRTAPTNYGYTF.